The T cell receptor beta chain under discussion was sequenced for a study of CD8 T cells in ankylosing spondylitis. Construction of TCR beta libraries was performed using quantitative 5'-RACE with molecular barcodes. TCRdb independently ran MiXCR on the 5' RACE reads; one entry per CDR3 protein. The table records 250,000 to 350,000 distinct CDR3 sequences, 20% to 25% of them present only once. The CDR3 extends over 14 amino acids. V lost 1 base to trimming and J lost 6 bases, with 9 bases between them. The germline V gene has CDR1 SGHTA and CDR2 FQGNSA. The TCR was taken from a female donor with ankylosing spondylitis or in good health (not recorded which). This chain connects TRBV7-2 to TRBJ2-2, with D unresolved. Sequencing used blood, either unsorted or a sorted T cell fraction (not recorded which). Here the CDR3 reads CASSLGINPGELFF. DNA of the CDR3: TGTGCCAGCAGCTTAGGGATCAATCCCGGGGAGCTGTTTTTT.